Given below is one T cell receptor beta chain in context. Its antigen is not yet known. The sample holds no much larger clone one base away, and base qualities are not on file. The label giving this sample's treatment or condition can be read as: randomized to nivolumab then ipilimumab (arm A) or the reverse (arm B). None of the trial patients had been given prior DNA-damaging chemotherapy. Live CD3+CD8+ cells negative for CD19 and CD56 were sorted from thawed PBMCs on a FACS Aria II flow cytometer. Samples came from patients with melanoma in CheckMate 064, a randomized, open-label phase II trial of sequential checkpoint blockade. Peripheral blood mononuclear cells were collected by leukapheresis, purified with Ficoll-Paque, and frozen in human serum with 10% DMSO. Immediately after sorting, the purity of the sorted blood CD3+CD8+ cells was confirmed to be >98%, and DNA was then extracted. TCRbeta CDR3 regions were immunosequenced from genomic DNA with the immunoSEQ Assay. Before high-throughput sequencing, genomic DNA was amplified using bias-controlled multiplex PCR. The published analysis was carried out like this. To quantify the absolute abundance of each unique TCRbeta CDR3 region, the sequences were collapsed and filtered. Clonality was defined as 1 minus Pielou's evenness and was calculated using productive rearrangements only. A previously published method was used to identify clones with significantly greater frequencies in on-treatment samples than in baseline samples. TCRdb mirrors the immuneACCESS table, restricted to in-frame sequences. Some clones are absent from its copies; in checked studies, under half trace to an unresolved V gene, and the reason for the others is unknown. That table supplies the V and J calls and clone size; D and trimming were determined from the DNA. The sample contains under 20,000 clones, around four fifths of them found a single time. The ten most abundant clones make up about 37% of the sample.

This entry belongs to a study of sequential checkpoint blockade in melanoma (dated by TCRdb to between 2018 and 2021). Regarding the complete study: Using 1:1 randomization, the trial assigned patients either to first-line nivolumab followed by ipilimumab (arm A) or to ipilimumab followed by nivolumab (arm B). Maintenance nivolumab came after both trial sequences. General conclusions and limits of the study: Validation of the response-prediction model combining TCR metrics and mutation burden is needed in larger, independent patient cohorts.

Source: CD8+ T cells sorted from blood (inferred from file names), taken from a patient given nivolumab and ipilimumab in sequence. The receptor comes from a human donor with melanoma.

In nucleotide form, the sequence is TGCGCCAGCAGCTTGGAGGCTAGCGGGGGGATGACCCAGTACTTC. Protein translation: CASSLEASGGMTQYF. The sequence joins TRBV5-1 to TRBJ2-5; TRBD2 aligns with 11 central bases. There are 15 amino acids in the CDR3, from cysteine to phenylalanine inclusive. Only the CDR3 region is kept as DNA, spanning 45 bases read in frame from base 1. Via the germline V gene, CDR1 is SGHRS and CDR2 YFSETQ. Germline trimming: 0 bases from V, 7 bases from J; junction bases outside gene matches: 5.